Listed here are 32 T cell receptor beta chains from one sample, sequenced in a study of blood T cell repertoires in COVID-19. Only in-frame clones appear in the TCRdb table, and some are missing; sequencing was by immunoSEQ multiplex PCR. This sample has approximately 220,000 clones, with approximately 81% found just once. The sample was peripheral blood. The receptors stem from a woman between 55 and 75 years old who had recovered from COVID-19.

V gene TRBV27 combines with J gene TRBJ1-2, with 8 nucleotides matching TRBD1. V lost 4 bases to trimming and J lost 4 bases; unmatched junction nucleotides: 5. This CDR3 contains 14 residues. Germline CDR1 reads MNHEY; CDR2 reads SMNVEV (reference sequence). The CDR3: CASSSTDRVYGYTF. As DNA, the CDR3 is TGTGCCAGCAGTTCAACGGACAGGGTCTATGGCTACACCTTC.

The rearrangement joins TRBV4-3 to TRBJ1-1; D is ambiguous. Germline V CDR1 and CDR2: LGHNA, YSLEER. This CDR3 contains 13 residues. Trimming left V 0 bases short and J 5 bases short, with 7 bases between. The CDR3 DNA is TGCGCCAGCAGCCAAGATGCGGGGACTGAAGCTTTCTTT. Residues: CASSQDAGTEAFF.

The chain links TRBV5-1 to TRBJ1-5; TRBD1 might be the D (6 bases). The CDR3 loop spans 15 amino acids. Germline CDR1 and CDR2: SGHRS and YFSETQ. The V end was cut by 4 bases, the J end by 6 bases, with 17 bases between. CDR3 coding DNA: TGCGCCAGCAGCCAAACAGGGTTGGCTTCTCAGCCCCAGCATTTT. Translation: CASSQTGLASQPQHF. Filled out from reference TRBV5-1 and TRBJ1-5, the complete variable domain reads KAGVTQTPRYLIKTRGQQVTLSCSPISGHRSVSWYQQTPGQGLQFLFEYFSETQRNKGNFPGRFSGRQFSNSRSEMNVSTLELGDSALYLCASSQTGLASQPQHFGDGTRLSIL.

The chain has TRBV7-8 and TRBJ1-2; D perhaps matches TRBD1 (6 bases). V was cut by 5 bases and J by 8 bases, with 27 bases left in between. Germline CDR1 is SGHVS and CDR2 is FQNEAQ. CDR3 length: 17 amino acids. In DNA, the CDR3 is TGTGCCAGCAGCCCCCAACAAATGGGCGGGGGCGGGGGAGGCTACACCTTC. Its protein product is CASSPQQMGGGGGGYTF.

CDR3 loop: CASSQGRYAEAFF. As DNA, the CDR3 is TGTGCCAGCAGCCAAGGTAGATACGCTGAAGCTTTCTTT. The chain has TRBV3-1 (or the pseudogene TRBV3-2) and TRBJ1-1; D is undetermined. CDR1 and CDR2 from the germline V gene are LGHDT and YNNKEL (reference sequence). Trimming left V 1 base short and J 6 bases short, with 9 bases between. The CDR3 loop spans 13 amino acids.

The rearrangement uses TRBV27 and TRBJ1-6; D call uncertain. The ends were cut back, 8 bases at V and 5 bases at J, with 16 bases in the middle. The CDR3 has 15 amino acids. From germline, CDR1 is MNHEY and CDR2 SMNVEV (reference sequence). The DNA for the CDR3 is TGTGCCAGCCAAATGGGAGGGATCGATAATTCACCCCTCCACTTT. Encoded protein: CASQMGGIDNSPLHF.

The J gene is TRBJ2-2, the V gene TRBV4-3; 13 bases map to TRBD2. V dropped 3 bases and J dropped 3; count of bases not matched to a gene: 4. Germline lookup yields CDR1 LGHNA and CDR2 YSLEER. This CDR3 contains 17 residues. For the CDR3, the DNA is TGCGCCAGCAGCCAGGGGACTAGCGGGGTGTACACCGGGGAGCTGTTTTTT. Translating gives CASSQGTSGVYTGELFF.

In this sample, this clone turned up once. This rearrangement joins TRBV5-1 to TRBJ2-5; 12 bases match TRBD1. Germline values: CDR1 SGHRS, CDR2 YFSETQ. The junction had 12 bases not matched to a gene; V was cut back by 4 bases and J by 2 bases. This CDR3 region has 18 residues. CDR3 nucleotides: TGCGCCAGCAGCCCACCGGGACAGGGGGCGAGGGAACAAGAGACCCAGTACTTC. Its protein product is CASSPPGQGAREQETQYF. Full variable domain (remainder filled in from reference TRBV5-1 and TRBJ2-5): KAGVTQTPRYLIKTRGQQVTLSCSPISGHRSVSWYQQTPGQGLQFLFEYFSETQRNKGNFPGRFSGRQFSNSRSEMNVSTLELGDSALYLCASSPPGQGAREQETQYFGPGTRLLVL.

Written as DNA, the CDR3 is TGTGCCACCAGCAGAGATGCGGGGCCTGGGACCCAGTACTTC. Translation gives CATSRDAGPGTQYF. The J gene is TRBJ2-5, the V gene TRBV15, with TRBD2 as a possible D gene (6 bases). The CDR3 sequence is 14 residues long. The germline CDR1 and CDR2 sequences are LNHNV and YYDKDF (reference sequence). V was shortened by 0 bases and J by 7 bases, with 12 bases between the two germline ends.

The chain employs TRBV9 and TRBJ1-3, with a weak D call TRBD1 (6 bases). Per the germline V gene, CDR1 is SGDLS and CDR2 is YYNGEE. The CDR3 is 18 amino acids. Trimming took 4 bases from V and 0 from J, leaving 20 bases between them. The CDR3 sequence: CASSPTTGTGLSGNTIYF. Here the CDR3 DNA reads TGTGCCAGCAGCCCTACAACAGGGACCGGTCTCTCTGGAAACACCATATATTTT.

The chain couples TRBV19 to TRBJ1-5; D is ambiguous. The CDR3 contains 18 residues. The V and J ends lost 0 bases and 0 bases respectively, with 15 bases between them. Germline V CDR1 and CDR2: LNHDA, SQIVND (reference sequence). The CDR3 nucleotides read TGTGCCAGTAGTATAGATCCCCCAGGCCGACATAGCAATCAGCCCCAGCATTTT. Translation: CASSIDPPGRHSNQPQHF.

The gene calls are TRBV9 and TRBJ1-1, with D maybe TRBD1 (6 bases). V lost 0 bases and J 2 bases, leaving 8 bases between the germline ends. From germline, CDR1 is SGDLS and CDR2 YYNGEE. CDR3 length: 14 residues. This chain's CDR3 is CASSVGTENTEAFF. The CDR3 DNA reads TGTGCCAGCAGCGTAGGGACAGAAAACACTGAAGCTTTCTTT.

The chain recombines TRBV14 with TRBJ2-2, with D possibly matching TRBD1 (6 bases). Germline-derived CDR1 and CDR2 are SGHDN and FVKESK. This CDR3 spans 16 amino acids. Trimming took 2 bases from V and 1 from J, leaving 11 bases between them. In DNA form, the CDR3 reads TGTGCCAGCAGCCAATACGTGACAGGGAACACCGGGGAGCTGTTTTTT. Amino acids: CASSQYVTGNTGELFF. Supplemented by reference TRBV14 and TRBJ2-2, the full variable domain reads EAGVTQFPSHSVIEKGQTVTLRCDPISGHDNLYWYRRVMGKEIKFLLHFVKESKQDESGMPNNRFLAERTGGTYSTLKVQPAELEDSGVYFCASSQYVTGNTGELFFGEGSRLTVL.

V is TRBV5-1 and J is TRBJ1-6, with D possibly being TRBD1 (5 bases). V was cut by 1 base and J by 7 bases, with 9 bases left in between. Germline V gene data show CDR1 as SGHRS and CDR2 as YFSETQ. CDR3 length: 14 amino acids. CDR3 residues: CASSLTRANSPLHF. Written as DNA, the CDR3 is TGCGCCAGCAGCTTGACCAGGGCAAATTCACCCCTCCACTTT.

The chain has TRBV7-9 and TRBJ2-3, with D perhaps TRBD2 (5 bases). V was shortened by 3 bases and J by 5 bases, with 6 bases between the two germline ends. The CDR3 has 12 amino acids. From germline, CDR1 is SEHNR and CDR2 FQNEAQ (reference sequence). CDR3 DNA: TGTGCCAGCAGCTTCGGGGAAGATACGCAGTATTTT. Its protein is CASSFGEDTQYF.

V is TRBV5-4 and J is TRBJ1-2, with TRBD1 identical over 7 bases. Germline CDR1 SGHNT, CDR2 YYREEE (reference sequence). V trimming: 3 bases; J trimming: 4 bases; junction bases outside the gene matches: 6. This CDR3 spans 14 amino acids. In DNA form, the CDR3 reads TGTGCCAGCAGCTATGAACAGGGGCTCTATGGCTACACCTTC. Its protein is CASSYEQGLYGYTF.

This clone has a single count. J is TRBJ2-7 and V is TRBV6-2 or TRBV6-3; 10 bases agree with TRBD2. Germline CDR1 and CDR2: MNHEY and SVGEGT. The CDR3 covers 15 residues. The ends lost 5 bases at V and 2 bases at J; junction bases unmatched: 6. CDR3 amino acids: CASSIPGLATYEQYF. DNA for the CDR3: TGTGCCAGCAGTATACCGGGACTAGCGACCTACGAGCAGTACTTC.

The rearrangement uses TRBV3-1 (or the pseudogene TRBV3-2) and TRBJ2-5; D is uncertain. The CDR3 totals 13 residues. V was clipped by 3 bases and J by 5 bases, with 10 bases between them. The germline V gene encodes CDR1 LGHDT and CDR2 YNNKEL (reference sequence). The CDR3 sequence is CASSHGADETQYF. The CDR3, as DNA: TGTGCCAGCAGCCATGGTGCGGATGAGACCCAGTACTTC.

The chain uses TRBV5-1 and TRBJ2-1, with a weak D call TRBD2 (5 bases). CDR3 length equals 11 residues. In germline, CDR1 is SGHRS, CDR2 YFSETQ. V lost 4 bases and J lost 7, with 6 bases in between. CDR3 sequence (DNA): TGCGCCAGCAGCGGGAGTAATGAGCAGTTCTTC. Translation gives CASSGSNEQFF.

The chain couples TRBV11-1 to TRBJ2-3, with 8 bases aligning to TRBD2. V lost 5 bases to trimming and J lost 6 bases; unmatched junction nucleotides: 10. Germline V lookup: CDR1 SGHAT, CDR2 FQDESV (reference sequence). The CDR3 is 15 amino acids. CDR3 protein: CASSPRGQRGDTQYF. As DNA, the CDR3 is TGTGCCAGCAGCCCCCGGGGGCAGCGGGGGGATACGCAGTATTTT.

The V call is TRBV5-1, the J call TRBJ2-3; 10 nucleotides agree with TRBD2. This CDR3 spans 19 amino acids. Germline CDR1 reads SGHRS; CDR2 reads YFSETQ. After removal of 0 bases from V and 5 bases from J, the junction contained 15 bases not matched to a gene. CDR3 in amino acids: CASSLAVNLAGVGGDTQYF. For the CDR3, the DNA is TGCGCCAGCAGCTTGGCCGTCAATCTAGCGGGGGTGGGAGGAGATACGCAGTATTTT.

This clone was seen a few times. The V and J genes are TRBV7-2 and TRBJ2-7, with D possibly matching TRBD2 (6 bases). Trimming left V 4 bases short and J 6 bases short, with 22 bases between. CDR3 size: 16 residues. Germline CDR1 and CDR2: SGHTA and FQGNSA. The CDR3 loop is CASSSVYRDWKGEQYF. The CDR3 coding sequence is TGTGCCAGCAGCTCAGTGTACCGGGACTGGAAGGGCGAGCAGTACTTC.

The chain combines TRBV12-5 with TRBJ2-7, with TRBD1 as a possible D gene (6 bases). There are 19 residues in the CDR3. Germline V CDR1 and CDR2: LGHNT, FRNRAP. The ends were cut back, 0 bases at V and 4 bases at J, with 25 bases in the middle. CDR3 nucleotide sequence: TGTGCTAGTGGTTTGGTACTGTCGGGACCGCGGACGCAGGGGTACGAGCAGTACTTC. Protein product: CASGLVLSGPRTQGYEQYF.

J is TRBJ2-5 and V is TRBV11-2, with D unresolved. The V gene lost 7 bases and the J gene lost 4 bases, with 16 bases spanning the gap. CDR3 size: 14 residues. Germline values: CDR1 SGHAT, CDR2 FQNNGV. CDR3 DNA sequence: TGTGCCAGCACCCCGACGCCTACGGGAGAGACCCAGTACTTC. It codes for CASTPTPTGETQYF. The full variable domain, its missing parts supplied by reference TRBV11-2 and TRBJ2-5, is EAGVAQSPRYKIIEKRQSVAFWCNPISGHATLYWYQQILGQGPKLLIQFQNNGVVDDSQLPKDRFSAERLKGVDSTLKIQPAKLEDSAVYLCASTPTPTGETQYFGPGTRLLVL.

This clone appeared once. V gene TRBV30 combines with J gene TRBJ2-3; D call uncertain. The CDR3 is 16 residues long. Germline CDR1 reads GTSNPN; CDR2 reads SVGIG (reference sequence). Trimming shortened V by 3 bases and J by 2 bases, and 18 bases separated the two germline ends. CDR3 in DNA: TGTGCCTGGAGGGCCCTCATCGGCGGTGACACAGATACGCAGTATTTT. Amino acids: CAWRALIGGDTDTQYF.

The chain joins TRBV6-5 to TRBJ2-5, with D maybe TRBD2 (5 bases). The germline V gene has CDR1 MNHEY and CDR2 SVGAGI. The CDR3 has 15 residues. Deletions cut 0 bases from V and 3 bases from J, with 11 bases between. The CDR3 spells CASSYSIRGEETQYF. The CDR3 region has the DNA TGTGCCAGCAGTTACTCGATTCGGGGAGAAGAGACCCAGTACTTC.

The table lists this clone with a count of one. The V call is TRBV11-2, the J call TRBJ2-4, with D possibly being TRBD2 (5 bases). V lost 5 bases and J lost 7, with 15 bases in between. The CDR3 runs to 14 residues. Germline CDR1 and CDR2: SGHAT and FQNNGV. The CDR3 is CASSLRDSVNIQYF. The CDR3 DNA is TGTGCCAGCAGCCTCCGGGATTCTGTGAACATTCAGTACTTC.

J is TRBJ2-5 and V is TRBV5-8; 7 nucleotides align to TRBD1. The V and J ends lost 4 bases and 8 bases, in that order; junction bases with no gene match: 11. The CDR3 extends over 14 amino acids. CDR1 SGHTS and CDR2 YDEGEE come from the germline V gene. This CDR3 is CASSTGTAPKTQYF. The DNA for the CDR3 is TGTGCCAGCAGCACCGGGACAGCCCCAAAAACCCAGTACTTC.

CDR3 coding DNA: TGTGCCAGCAGCAAGGGGGACGGAAACACCGGGGAGCTGTTTTTT. This gives the protein CASSKGDGNTGELFF. V gene TRBV9 combines with J gene TRBJ2-2, with TRBD1 as a possible D gene (6 bases). This CDR3 has 15 residues. Trimming left V 4 bases short and J 2 bases short, with 12 bases between. CDR1 SGDLS and CDR2 YYNGEE come from the germline V gene.

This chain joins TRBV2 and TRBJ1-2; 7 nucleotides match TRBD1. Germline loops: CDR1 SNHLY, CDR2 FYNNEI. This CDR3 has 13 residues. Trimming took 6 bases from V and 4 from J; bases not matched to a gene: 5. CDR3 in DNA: TGTGCCAGCAGGATAGACAGGGCCTATGGCTACACCTTC. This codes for CASRIDRAYGYTF.

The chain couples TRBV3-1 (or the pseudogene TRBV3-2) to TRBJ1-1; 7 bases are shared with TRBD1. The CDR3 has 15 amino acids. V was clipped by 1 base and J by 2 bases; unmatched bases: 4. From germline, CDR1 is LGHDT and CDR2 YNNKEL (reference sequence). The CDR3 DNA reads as TGTGCCAGCAGCCAAGTGATAGGGGGCAACACTGAAGCTTTCTTT. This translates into CASSQVIGGNTEAFF.

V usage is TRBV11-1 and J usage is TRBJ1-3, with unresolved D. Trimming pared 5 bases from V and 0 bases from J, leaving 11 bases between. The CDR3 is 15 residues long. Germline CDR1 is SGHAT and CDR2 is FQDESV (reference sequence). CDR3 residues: CASSSGPVSGNTIYF. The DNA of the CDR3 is TGTGCCAGCAGCAGCGGCCCCGTCTCTGGAAACACCATATATTTT.